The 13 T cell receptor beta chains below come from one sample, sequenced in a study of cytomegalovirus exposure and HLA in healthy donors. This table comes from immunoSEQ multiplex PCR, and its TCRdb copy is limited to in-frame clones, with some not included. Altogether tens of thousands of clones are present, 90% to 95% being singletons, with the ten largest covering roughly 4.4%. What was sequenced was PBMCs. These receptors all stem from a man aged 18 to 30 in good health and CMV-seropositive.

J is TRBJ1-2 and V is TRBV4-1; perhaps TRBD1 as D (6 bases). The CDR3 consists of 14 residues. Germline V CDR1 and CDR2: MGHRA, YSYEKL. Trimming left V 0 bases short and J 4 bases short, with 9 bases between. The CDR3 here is CASSQEAGVYGYTF. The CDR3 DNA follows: TGCGCCAGCAGCCAAGAGGCAGGGGTCTATGGCTACACCTTC.

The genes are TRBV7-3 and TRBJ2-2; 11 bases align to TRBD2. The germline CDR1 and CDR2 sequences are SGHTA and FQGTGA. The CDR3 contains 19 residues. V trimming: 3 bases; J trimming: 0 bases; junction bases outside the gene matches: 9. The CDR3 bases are TGTGCCAGCAGCTTGCTAGCGGGGGGCATTGGGTCGAACACCGGGGAGCTGTTTTTT. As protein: CASSLLAGGIGSNTGELFF.

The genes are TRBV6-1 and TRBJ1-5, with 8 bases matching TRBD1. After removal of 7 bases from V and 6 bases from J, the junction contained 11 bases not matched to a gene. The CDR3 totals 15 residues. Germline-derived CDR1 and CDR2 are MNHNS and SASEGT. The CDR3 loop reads CASNRQGIVFQPQHF. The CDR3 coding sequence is TGTGCCAGCAATCGACAGGGGATTGTTTTTCAGCCCCAGCATTTT.

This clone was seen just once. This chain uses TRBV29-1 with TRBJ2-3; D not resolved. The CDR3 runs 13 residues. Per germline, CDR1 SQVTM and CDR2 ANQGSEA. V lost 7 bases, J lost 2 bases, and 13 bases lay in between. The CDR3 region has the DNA TGCAGCGCCCTCCCCCCAGTCACAGATACGCAGTATTTT. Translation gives CSALPPVTDTQYF.

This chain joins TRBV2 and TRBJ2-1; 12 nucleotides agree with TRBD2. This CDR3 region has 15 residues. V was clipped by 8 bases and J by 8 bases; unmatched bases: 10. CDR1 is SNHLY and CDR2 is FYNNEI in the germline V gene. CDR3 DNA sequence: TGTGCCAGCTTCGCGACTAGCGGGAGTTGGCATGAGCAGTTCTTC. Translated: CASFATSGSWHEQFF.

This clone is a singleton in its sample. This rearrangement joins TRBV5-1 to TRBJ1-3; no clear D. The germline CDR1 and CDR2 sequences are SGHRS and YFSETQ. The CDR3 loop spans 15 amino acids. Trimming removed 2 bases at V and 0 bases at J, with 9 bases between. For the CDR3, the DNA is TGCGCCAGCAGCTTCTCCGGGGACTCTGGAAACACCATATATTTT. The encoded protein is CASSFSGDSGNTIYF. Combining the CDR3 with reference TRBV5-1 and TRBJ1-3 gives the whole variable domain KAGVTQTPRYLIKTRGQQVTLSCSPISGHRSVSWYQQTPGQGLQFLFEYFSETQRNKGNFPGRFSGRQFSNSRSEMNVSTLELGDSALYLCASSFSGDSGNTIYFGEGSWLTVV.

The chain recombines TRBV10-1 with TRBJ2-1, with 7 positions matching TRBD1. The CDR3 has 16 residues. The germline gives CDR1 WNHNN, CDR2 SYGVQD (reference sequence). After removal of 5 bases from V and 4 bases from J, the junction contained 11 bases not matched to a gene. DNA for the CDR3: TGCGCCAGCAGTTATGACCGGGACAGAGGGTACAATGAGCAGTTCTTC. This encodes CASSYDRDRGYNEQFF.

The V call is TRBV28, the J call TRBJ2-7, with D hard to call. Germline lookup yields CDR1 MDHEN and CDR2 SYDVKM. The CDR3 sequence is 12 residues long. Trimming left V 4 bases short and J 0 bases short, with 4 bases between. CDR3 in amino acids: CASSSSSYEQYF. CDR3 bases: TGTGCCAGCAGTTCCAGCTCCTACGAGCAGTACTTC.

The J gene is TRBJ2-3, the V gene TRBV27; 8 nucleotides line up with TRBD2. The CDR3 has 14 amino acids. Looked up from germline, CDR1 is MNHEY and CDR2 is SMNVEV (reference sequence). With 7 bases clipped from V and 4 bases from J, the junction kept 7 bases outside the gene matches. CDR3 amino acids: CASKRPTSADTQYF. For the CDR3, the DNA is TGTGCCAGCAAAAGACCGACTAGCGCAGATACGCAGTATTTT.

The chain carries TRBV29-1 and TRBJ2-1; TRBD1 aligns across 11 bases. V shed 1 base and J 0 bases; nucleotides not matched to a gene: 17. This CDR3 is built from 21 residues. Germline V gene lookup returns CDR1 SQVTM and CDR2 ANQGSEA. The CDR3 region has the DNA TGCAGCGTTGAAGGAACGTTTAACCGGGACAGGGGGGACCTCTCCTACAATGAGCAGTTCTTC. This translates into CSVEGTFNRDRGDLSYNEQFF.

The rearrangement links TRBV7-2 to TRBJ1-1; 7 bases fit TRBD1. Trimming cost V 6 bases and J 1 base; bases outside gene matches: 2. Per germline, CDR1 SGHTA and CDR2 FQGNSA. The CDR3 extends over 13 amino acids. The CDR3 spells CASRGDRNTEAFF. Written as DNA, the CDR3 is TGTGCCAGCAGGGGGGACAGGAACACTGAAGCTTTCTTT.

This CDR3 is CASSLIQGWYGYTF. DNA of the CDR3: TGTGCCAGCAGTTTAATCCAGGGATGGTATGGCTACACCTTC. J is TRBJ1-2 and V is TRBV28; TRBD1 is a possible D gene (5 bases). From germline, CDR1 is MDHEN and CDR2 SYDVKM. The V and J ends lost 2 bases and 5 bases respectively, with 12 bases between them. CDR3 length equals 14 residues.

The CDR3 DNA sequence: TGCGCCAGCAGCCTGGGGACTAGCGGGAGAAAGAGTGCAGATACGCAGTATTTT. Its protein is CASSLGTSGRKSADTQYF. The J gene is TRBJ2-3, the V gene TRBV5-1, with 14 bases that match TRBD2. V lost 4 bases, J lost 4 bases, and 11 bases stayed unmatched. Germline lookup yields CDR1 SGHRS and CDR2 YFSETQ. The CDR3 spans 18 residues. The complete variable domain, with remaining parts taken from reference TRBV5-1 and TRBJ2-3, reads KAGVTQTPRYLIKTRGQQVTLSCSPISGHRSVSWYQQTPGQGLQFLFEYFSETQRNKGNFPGRFSGRQFSNSRSEMNVSTLELGDSALYLCASSLGTSGRKSADTQYFGPGTRLTVL.